The clone carrying this T cell receptor (beta chain) was counted between two and nine times. As yet, its antigen is unknown. Trimming pared 4 bases from V and 6 bases from J, leaving 11 bases between. CDR1 KGHDR and CDR2 SFDVKD come from the germline V gene. The CDR3 has 13 residues. The sample is drawn from a study of blood T cells in healthy people across ages. About the study: Per every two T cells, about one barcoded beta molecule was captured by template switching.

Primed by a sample-barcoded 5' primer and a J-beta primer mix, a second PCR proceeded for roughly 6 to 12 cycles. One entry per CDR3 protein results from TCRdb running MiXCR on the 5' RACE reads. This table holds approximately 490,000 distinct CDR3 sequences, approximately 25% found once. Study-level findings and limits: The long-lived group displayed more naive CD4+ cells, plus higher diversity, than the aged donors did.

These same data were also listed under a study on T cells of mothers and their children.

V and J are TRBV24-1 and TRBJ1-1; possible D gene TRBD1, 5 bases. This receptor was obtained from a boy aged 10-17 years in good health. The specimen sequenced was blood. The CDR3, as DNA: TGTGCCACCAGTGAGAATACGGGGGCTGAAGCTTTCTTT. Translating gives CATSENTGAEAFF.